This T cell receptor (beta chain) derives from a study of cytomegalovirus exposure and HLA in healthy donors. The PCR used 60 Vbeta and 13 Jbeta primers. Sequencing was performed with immunoSEQ multiplex PCR; in TCRdb, only in-frame clones are kept and a portion is missing. This table holds approximately 150,000 clones, roughly three quarters found once. This clone was seen only a few times. CDR1 is MNHNS and CDR2 is SASEGT in the germline V gene. V shed 1 base and J shed 4 bases, with 10 bases lying between them. The length of the CDR3 is 15 residues. V usage is TRBV6-1 and J usage is TRBJ1-4; possible D gene TRBD1, 6 bases. The receptor comes from a male donor in good health and CMV-seronegative. Input material: PBMCs. The CDR3 DNA sequence: TGTGCCAGCAGTGAAGTCTTGGACAGTAATGAAAAACTGTTTTTT. This translates into CASSEVLDSNEKLFF.